The rows below give T cell receptor beta chains drawn from one sample of a study of T cell responses to AZD1222 COVID-19 vaccine. The assay was immunoSEQ multiplex PCR, and TCRdb's table has in-frame clones only and misses some. The table has more than 120,000 clones, around 84% seen once; the top ten hold about 4.9%. The sequences come from peripheral blood, collected 28 days after the second AZD1222 dose. The receptors shown here come from an adult who received the AZD1222 COVID-19 vaccine. Both conserved end residues are part of each CDR3. The order of the fields is J gene, D gene, clone size, V gene, CDR3 protein, CDR3 DNA. A D gene is named only where the DNA matches it firmly. Clone size is shown for a subset of rows, as once, few, many or a class of expanded clone.

>TRBJ2-1|.|once|TRBV6-5
CASSYRQPNSYNEQFF
TGTGCCAGCAGTTACCGACAGCCCAACTCCTACAATGAGCAGTTCTTC
>TRBJ2-3|TRBD1|.|TRBV29-1
CSGRQGRDTQYF
TGCAGCGGGCGACAGGGGCGGGATACGCAGTATTTT
>TRBJ1-2|TRBD1|.|TRBV29-1
CSVVQGDYGYTF
TGCAGCGTCGTACAGGGGGACTATGGCTACACCTTC
>TRBJ2-5|TRBD2|.|TRBV24-1
CATSDLYTSGRGETQYF
TGTGCCACCAGTGATTTGTACACGAGCGGGAGAGGAGAGACCCAGTACTTC
>TRBJ1-2|TRBD1|.|TRBV2
CASRISGTGRERLYGYTF
TGTGCCAGCAGAATTTCCGGGACAGGGAGGGAAAGGCTCTATGGCTACACCTTC
>TRBJ1-3|.|.|TRBV11-2
CASSLTRSGNTIYF
TGTGCCAGCAGCTTAACGCGCTCTGGAAACACCATATATTTT
>TRBJ2-1|.|.|TRBV9
CASSVELSPGNEQFF
TGTGCCAGCAGCGTAGAGCTATCACCGGGCAATGAGCAGTTCTTC
>TRBJ2-7|TRBD2|.|TRBV28
CASRSGTSGRWAYEQYF
TGTGCCAGCAGGTCCGGGACTAGCGGGAGATGGGCCTACGAGCAGTACTTC
>TRBJ2-3|TRBD2|.|TRBV27
CASSLSSGSVTDTQYF
TGTGCCAGCAGTTTATCTAGCGGGAGTGTAACAGATACGCAGTATTTT
>TRBJ2-2|TRBD1|.|TRBV19
CASSITLTGPGELFF
TGTGCCAGTAGTATCACACTGACAGGGCCCGGGGAGCTGTTTTTT
>TRBJ2-1|TRBD2|.|TRBV9
CASSPTSGAYNEQFF
TGTGCCAGCAGCCCAACTAGCGGGGCATACAATGAGCAGTTCTTC
>TRBJ2-7|TRBD2|.|TRBV19
CASSPLAGGSYEQYF
TGTGCCAGTAGTCCTCTAGCGGGGGGTTCCTACGAGCAGTACTTC
>TRBJ1-5|.|.|TRBV6-2/TRBV6-3
CASSPPVQPQHF
TGTGCCAGCAGCCCGCCAGTCCAGCCCCAGCATTTT
>TRBJ1-5|.|few|TRBV19
CATRDGDQPQHF
TGTGCCACCCGGGACGGAGATCAGCCCCAGCATTTT